The clone carrying this T cell receptor beta chain is medium-sized. Antigen: not known. The data originate from a study of PD-1 blockade in classical Hodgkin lymphoma. Looking at the study overall: Patients were infused with nivolumab 3 mg/kg every 2 weeks. General study results and limits: By C4D1, diversity of CD4+ TCRs had risen significantly, whereas that of CD8+ TCRs had not. Baseline diversity resembling that of newly diagnosed patients was seen in complete responders.

Assay: immunoSEQ multiplex PCR; the TCRdb copy retains only in-frame clones and omits some. The sample has 60,000 or so clones; around 90% are singletons. All the patients suffered relapse after autologous stem cell transplantation, and brentuximab vedotin exposure differed. Trimming took off 1 base at V and 0 bases at J, with 7 bases between the two ends. CDR3 size: 15 residues. CDR1 is LNHDA and CDR2 is SQIVND in the germline V gene (reference sequence). The J gene is TRBJ1-3, the V gene TRBV19; D is unresolved. This material consisted of peripheral blood mononuclear cells (PBMCs), taken at baseline. This TCR came from a human donor with classical Hodgkin lymphoma. The CDR3 loop reads CASSIVGVSGNTIYF. The CDR3 region has the DNA TGTGCCAGTAGTATAGTCGGAGTCTCTGGAAACACCATATATTTT. Full variable domain (remainder filled in from reference TRBV19 and TRBJ1-3): DGGITQSPKYLFRKEGQNVTLSCEQNLNHDAMYWYRQDPGQGLRLIYYSQIVNDFQKGDIAEGYSVSREKKESFPLTVTSAQKNPTAFYLCASSIVGVSGNTIYFGEGSWLTVV.